This TCR beta chain was retrieved from a study of OX40 agonist ivuxolimab in advanced cancers. Study-level information: The group had a mean age of about 65 years, ranged from roughly 20 to 79, and was 80% to 90% male. Prior anti-PD-1, anti-PD-L1 or anti-CTLA-4 therapy was allowed; approximately 41% had some.

Assay used: immunoSEQ multiplex PCR; TCRdb lists only in-frame clones, some missing. The table lists 85,000 to 130,000 clones, approximately 90% of them singletons. Germline V gene lookup returns CDR1 SGHAT and CDR2 FQNNGV. Losses at the gene ends were 5 bases for V and 6 bases for J; bases not matched to a gene: 4. This CDR3 has 14 amino acids. The rearrangement links TRBV11-2 to TRBJ1-1, with TRBD1 matching 12 bases. The material sequenced was CD4+ or CD8+ T cells sorted from blood, taken in a trial of the OX40 agonist ivuxolimab. The sequence came from an adult with an advanced solid tumor such as melanoma, head and neck, liver or kidney cancer. CDR3 in amino acids: CASSRDRGLSEAFF. In DNA form, the CDR3 reads TGTGCCAGCAGCCGGGACAGGGGGCTCTCTGAAGCTTTCTTT.